This TCR beta chain came from a study of CD4 T cell repertoires in COVID-19. Findings and limits, study-wide: In SARS-CoV and/or HKU1 spike cultures, between 7 and 25% of SARS-CoV-2 clonotypes reappeared. Sharing of several most expanded SARS-CoV-2-reactive clonotypes across memory subsets suggested intraclonal diversification.

Here immunoSEQ multiplex PCR was the method, and the copy in TCRdb shows in-frame clones only, minus some. The sample has approximately 75,000 clones, roughly 85% seen once. Donors had recovered from mild-to-severe COVID-19. The memory T cells were sequenced right after ex vivo isolation, without culture. CDR1 is LNHDA and CDR2 is SQIVND in the germline V gene (reference sequence). Trimming cost V 5 bases and J 8 bases; bases outside gene matches: 3. The CDR3 sequence is 14 residues long. As for this clone: Its cognate antigen is unknown.

J is TRBJ1-6 and V is TRBV19; 10 bases map to TRBD1. The source was CD4+ T cells from peripheral blood, collected after recovery from COVID-19. This TCR derives from a human donor who had COVID-19. The CDR3 reads CASSYGTGDSPLHF. CDR3 nucleotides: TGTGCCAGTAGTTATGGGACAGGGGATTCACCCCTCCACTTT.